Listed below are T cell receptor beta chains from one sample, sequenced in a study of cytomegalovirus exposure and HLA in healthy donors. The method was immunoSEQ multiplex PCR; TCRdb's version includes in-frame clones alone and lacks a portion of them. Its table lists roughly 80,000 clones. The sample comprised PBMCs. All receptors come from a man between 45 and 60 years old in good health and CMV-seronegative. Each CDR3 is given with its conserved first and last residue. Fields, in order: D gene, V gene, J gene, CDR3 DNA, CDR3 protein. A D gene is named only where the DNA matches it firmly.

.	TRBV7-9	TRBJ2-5	TGTGCCAGCAGCCCAGGACGGTCGGACAGCTACTCGCCAGAGACCCAGTACTTC	CASSPGRSDSYSPETQYF
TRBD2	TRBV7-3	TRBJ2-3	TGTGCCAGCAGCGCCGGGACTAGCCCAGATACGCAGTATTTT	CASSAGTSPDTQYF
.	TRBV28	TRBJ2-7	TGTGCCAGCAATTCCCCCGGCTCCTACGAGCAGTACTTC	CASNSPGSYEQYF
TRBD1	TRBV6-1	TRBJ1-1	TGTGCCAGCAGTGGAAACGACAGGGAGAGACTCTGGGGTCACACTGAAGCTTTCTTT	CASSGNDRERLWGHTEAFF
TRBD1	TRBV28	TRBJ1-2	TGTGCCAGCAGTTTAGACCCTGGGACAGGGCCGTATGGCTACACCTTC	CASSLDPGTGPYGYTF
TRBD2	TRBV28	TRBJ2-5	TGTGCCAGCAGCGGACTAGCGGGAGGAGAAGAGACCCAGTACTTC	CASSGLAGGEETQYF
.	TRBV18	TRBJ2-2	TGTGCCAGCTCACGTCACAGCTTAAACACCGGGGAGCTGTTTTTT	CASSRHSLNTGELFF
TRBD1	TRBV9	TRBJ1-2	TGTGCCAGCAGCGTAGGTACTACAGGGGGCTGGGGCGGCTACACCTTC	CASSVGTTGGWGGYTF
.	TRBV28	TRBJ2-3	TGTGCCAGCGCCTCACAGCAGGATTCCACAGATACGCAGTATTTT	CASASQQDSTDTQYF
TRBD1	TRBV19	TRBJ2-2	TGTGCCAGTAGTAAGGACAGGTACACCGGGGAGCTGTTTTTT	CASSKDRYTGELFF
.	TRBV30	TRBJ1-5	TGTGCCTGGAGTCAAGGGACTAATCAGCCCCAGCATTTT	CAWSQGTNQPQHF
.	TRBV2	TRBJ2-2	TGTGCCAGCACCGTCCAGGGGAACACCGGGGAGCTGTTTTTT	CASTVQGNTGELFF
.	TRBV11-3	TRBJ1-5	TGTGCCAGCAGCTTCCAATGGGGGGGTAGCAATCAGCCCCAGCATTTT	CASSFQWGGSNQPQHF
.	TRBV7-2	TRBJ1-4	TGTGCCAGCAGCTTCTTAACGGGGGAAAAACTGTTTTTT	CASSFLTGEKLFF
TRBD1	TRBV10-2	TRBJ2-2	TGCGCCAGCAAGCGACAGGGGTTGGGTGGGGAGCTGTTTTTT	CASKRQGLGGELFF
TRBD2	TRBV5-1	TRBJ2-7	TGCGCCAGCAGCTTGGGGAGCGGGAGCTCCTACGAGCAGTACTTC	CASSLGSGSSYEQYF
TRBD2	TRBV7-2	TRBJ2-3	TGTGCCAGCAGCTTAGGGGCGGGACTAGCTCAAGATACGCAGTATTTT	CASSLGAGLAQDTQYF
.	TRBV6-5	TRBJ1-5	TGTGCCAGCAGTTACTCGAGCGCCATAGACCAGCCCCAGCATTTT	CASSYSSAIDQPQHF
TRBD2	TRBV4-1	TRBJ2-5	TGCGCCAGCAGCCAGCCGTACGGGGGGTCTACGACCCAGTACTTC	CASSQPYGGSTTQYF
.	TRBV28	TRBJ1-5	TGTGCCAGCAGTCGTATCAATCAGCCCCAGCATTTT	CASSRINQPQHF
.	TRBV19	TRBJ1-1	TGTGCCAGTACCTCGTCGGGGGGCGGGGGGAACACTGAAGCTTTCTTT	CASTSSGGGGNTEAFF
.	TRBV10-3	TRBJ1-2	TGTGCCATCAGTGCCCCGGAGACAGTTTATGGCTACACCTTC	CAISAPETVYGYTF
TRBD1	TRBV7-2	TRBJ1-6	TGTGCCAGCAGCATGCGACAGGGAGCTTTTTCACCCCTCCACTTT	CASSMRQGAFSPLHF
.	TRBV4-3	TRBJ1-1	TGCGCCAGCAGCCAAGTGGGAGGGACCGCGGCTTTCTTT	CASSQVGGTAAFF
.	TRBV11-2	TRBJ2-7	TGTGCCAGCAGCCCGGTCACCTACGAGCAGTACTTC	CASSPVTYEQYF
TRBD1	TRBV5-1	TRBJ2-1	TGCGCCAGCAGCTTGGCCGGACAGGGGGCCTACAATGAGCAGTTCTTC	CASSLAGQGAYNEQFF
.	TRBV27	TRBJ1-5	TGTGCCAGCAGCCTCAGGCCCAATCAGCCCCAGCATTTT	CASSLRPNQPQHF
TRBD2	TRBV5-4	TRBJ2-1	TGTGCCAGCAGCCCCCTCTCTAGCGGGGGAGTATACAATGAGCAGTTCTTC	CASSPLSSGGVYNEQFF
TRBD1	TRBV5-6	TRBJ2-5	TGTGCCAGCAGGGCGGACAGGGGGCGTGAGACCCAGTACTTC	CASRADRGRETQYF
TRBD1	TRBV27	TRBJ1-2	TGTGCCAGCAGTTCTACGGACAGGCTCAAACGGGTCTATGGCTACACCTTC	CASSSTDRLKRVYGYTF
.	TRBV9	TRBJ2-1	TGTGCCAGCAGCGTCAGGGTAGGTGAGCAGTTCTTC	CASSVRVGEQFF
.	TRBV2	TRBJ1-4	TGTGCCAGCAGAATAGTAGCCGACGAAAAACTGTTTTTT	CASRIVADEKLFF
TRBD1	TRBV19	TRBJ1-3	TGTGCCAGTAGACTGGTGGGACAGGGAAGAACTGGAAACACCATATATTTT	CASRLVGQGRTGNTIYF
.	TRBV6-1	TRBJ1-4	TGTGCCAGCAGTGAAGGGACTTATCCAACTAATGAAAAACTGTTTTTT	CASSEGTYPTNEKLFF
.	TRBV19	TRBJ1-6	TGTGCCAGTAGCCCGACAGCCTCCTCCTATAATTCACCCCTCCACTTT	CASSPTASSYNSPLHF
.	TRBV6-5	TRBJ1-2	TGTGCCAGCAGTTACGGAGGCGCCAGGCATGGCTACACCTTC	CASSYGGARHGYTF